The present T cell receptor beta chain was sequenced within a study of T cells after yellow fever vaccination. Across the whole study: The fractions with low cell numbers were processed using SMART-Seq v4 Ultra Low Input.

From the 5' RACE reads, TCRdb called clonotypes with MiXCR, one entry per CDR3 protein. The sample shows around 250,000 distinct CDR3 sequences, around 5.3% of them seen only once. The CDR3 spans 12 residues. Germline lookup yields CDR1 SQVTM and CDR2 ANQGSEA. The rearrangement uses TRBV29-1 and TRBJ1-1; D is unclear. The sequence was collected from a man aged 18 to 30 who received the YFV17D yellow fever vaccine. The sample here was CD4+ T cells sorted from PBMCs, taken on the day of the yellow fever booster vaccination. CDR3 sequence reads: CSASLQNTEAFF. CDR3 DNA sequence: TGCAGTGCAAGTTTACAGAACACTGAAGCTTTCTTT.